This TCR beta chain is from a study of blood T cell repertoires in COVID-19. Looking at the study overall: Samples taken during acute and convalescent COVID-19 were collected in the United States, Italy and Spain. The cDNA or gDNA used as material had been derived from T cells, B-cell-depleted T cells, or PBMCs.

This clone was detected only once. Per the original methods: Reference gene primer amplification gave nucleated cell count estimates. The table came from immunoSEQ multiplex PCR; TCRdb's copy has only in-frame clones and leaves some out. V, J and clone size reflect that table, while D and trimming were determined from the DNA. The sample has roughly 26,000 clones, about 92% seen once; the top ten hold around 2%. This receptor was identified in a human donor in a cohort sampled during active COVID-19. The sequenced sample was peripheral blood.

The CDR3 nucleotides are TGTGCCACCACTAACTACGAGCAGTACTTC. Amino acid sequence: CATTNYEQYF. The chain couples TRBV6-5 to TRBJ2-7; D unresolved. The germline gives CDR1 MNHEY, CDR2 SVGAGI. The CDR3 contains 10 residues. Trimming shortened V by 10 bases and J by 3 bases, and 7 bases separated the two germline ends.